Sequencing of this TCR beta chain was carried out in a study of PD-L1 blockade in urothelial cancer. The method was immunoSEQ multiplex PCR; TCRdb's version includes in-frame clones alone and lacks a portion of them. The sample records around 56,000 clones, approximately 86% being singletons. The V gene's germline CDR1 is SGDLS and CDR2 YYNGEE. CDR3 size: 15 residues. Germline trimming cut 0 bases from V and 4 bases from J; bases unmatched to any gene: 7. The rearrangement joins TRBV9 to TRBJ2-7, with 7 bases fitting TRBD1. The specimen comprised PBMCs, sampled around atezolizumab (anti-PD-L1) treatment. The receptor's source is a man between 50 and 59 years old with urothelial cancer. CDR3 sequence: CASSVADGTAYEQYF. CDR3 bases: TGTGCCAGCAGCGTAGCTGACGGGACAGCATACGAGCAGTACTTC.